These T cell receptor beta chains were read from a single sample in a study of blood T cells in healthy people across ages. TCRdb passed the 5' RACE reads through MiXCR, listing each CDR3 protein once. The sample holds roughly 1.4 million distinct CDR3 sequences, approximately 60% seen once. Sequenced: blood. These receptors all stem from a man aged 18 to 29 in good health. Both conserved end residues are part of each CDR3. A D gene is named only where the DNA matches it firmly. Only some rows state a clone size, as once, few, many or a class for expanded clones.

d_call,v_call,j_call,clone_size,cdr3_nt,cdr3_aa
-,TRBV4-2,TRBJ2-7,few,TGTGCCAGATCTAGCACAGTCTACGAGCAGTACTTC,CARSSTVYEQYF
-,TRBV6-6,TRBJ2-6,-,TGTGCCAGCACTAGAAGCTCTGGGGCCAACGTCCTGACTTTC,CASTRSSGANVLTF
-,TRBV28,TRBJ1-4,-,TGTGCCAGCACGGACCCAGGGAGGAAACTGTTTTTT,CASTDPGRKLFF
TRBD1,TRBV15,TRBJ1-4,-,TGTGCCACTTCGACAGGGGGAAATGAAAAACTGTTTTTT,CATSTGGNEKLFF
TRBD2,TRBV28,TRBJ2-2,once,TGTGCCAGCAGTCTTAGCGGGGGAAGAACCGGGGAGCTGTTTTTT,CASSLSGGRTGELFF
TRBD1,TRBV7-2,TRBJ2-5,many,TGTGCCAGCAGCAAAGGACAGGCCCTCCAAGAGACCCAGTACTTC,CASSKGQALQETQYF
-,TRBV5-1,TRBJ1-2,once,TGCGCCAGCAGCTTGGGCATCTCTAACTATGGCTACACCTTC,CASSLGISNYGYTF
-,TRBV7-2,TRBJ2-7,few,TGTGCCAGCAGCCCTCCGAACAGCGACGAGCAGTACTTC,CASSPPNSDEQYF
TRBD1,TRBV29-1,TRBJ1-1,few,TGCAGCGTTCGGGACAGGGAAGACACTGAAGCTTTCTTT,CSVRDREDTEAFF
TRBD1,TRBV7-9,TRBJ2-7,few,TGTGCCAGCAGCAGTGGACAGGGGAGCGAGCAGTACTTC,CASSSGQGSEQYF
-,TRBV4-3,TRBJ2-7,once,TGCGCCAGCAGCCAAGATTGGAACGTCGGCGGGCCCTACGAGCAGTACTTC,CASSQDWNVGGPYEQYF
-,TRBV27,TRBJ2-1,few,TGTGCCAGCAGTTCCGGGACTCTTGATGTATACAATGAGCAGTTCTTC,CASSSGTLDVYNEQFF
-,TRBV4-1,TRBJ2-4,-,TGCGCCAGCAGCCATGGGACCTCTAACGTAAACAAAAACATTCAGTACTTC,CASSHGTSNVNKNIQYF
-,TRBV27,TRBJ2-7,once,TGTGCCAGCAGTTTATTGGCCAATGGGGACGAGCAGTACTTC,CASSLLANGDEQYF